This passage covers 13 T cell receptor beta chains from one sample sequenced in a study of T cells in Graves' hyperthyroidism and ophthalmopathy. Using RNA transcripts as the source, TCR beta CDR3 regions were amplified. HTBI primers were used for first-round RT-PCR of the TCR CDR3. MiXCR, run by TCRdb on the multiplex PCR reads, gives a single entry per CDR3 protein. The sample yields 460,000 or so distinct CDR3 sequences, around an eighth seen once. The specimen sequenced was blood. These receptors all come from a woman between 18 and 30 years old with Graves' hyperthyroidism.

The table lists this clonotype with many counts. The chain couples TRBV3-1 to TRBJ2-7; TRBD1 might be the D (8 bases). Germline CDR1 LGHDT, CDR2 YNNKEL (reference sequence). V lost 4 bases, J lost 8 bases, and 15 bases lay in between. The CDR3 length is 13 residues. CDR3 sequence reads: CASSPDREGKQYF. CDR3 bases: TGTGCCAGCAGCCCGGACAGGGAGGGCAAGCAGTACTTC.

At least ten counts were recorded for this clonotype. The J gene is TRBJ2-7, the V gene TRBV20-1; TRBD2 matches at 8 bases. This CDR3 is built from 13 residues. The germline V gene has CDR1 DFQATT and CDR2 SNEGSKA (reference sequence). The V and J ends lost 6 bases and 4 bases, in that order; junction bases with no gene match: 8. The CDR3 region has the DNA TGCAGTGCGACCGGGAGGGAGCATTACGAGCAGTACGTC. It codes for CSATGREHYEQYV.

This chain joins TRBV30 and TRBJ1-1, with 8 bases fitting TRBD1. The CDR3 extends over 14 amino acids. Germline V lookup: CDR1 GTSNPN, CDR2 SVGIG (reference sequence). J lost 5 bases, V lost 2 bases, and 7 bases had no gene match. The CDR3 bases are TGTGCCTGGAGTCCCCTGGACAGGGATACTGAAGCTTTCTTT. Protein sequence: CAWSPLDRDTEAFF.

In this sample, this clonotype turned up many times. The chain combines TRBV11-2 with TRBJ2-5, with D uncertain. The V and J ends lost 6 bases and 5 bases respectively, with 13 bases between them. The CDR3 loop spans 13 amino acids. Looked up from germline, CDR1 is SGHAT and CDR2 is FQNNGV. This CDR3 reads CASSIEGRETQYF. The CDR3 nucleotides read TGTGCCAGCAGTATAGAAGGCCGGGAGACCCAGTACTTC.

This clonotype was seen at least ten times. CDR3 coding DNA: TGTGCCAGCAGCCAGACTAGCGGGAACAATGAGCAGTTCTTC. This gives the protein CASSQTSGNNEQFF. This rearrangement joins TRBV7-3 to TRBJ2-1, with 11 bases aligning to TRBD2. This CDR3 is built from 14 residues. Germline lookup yields CDR1 SGHTA and CDR2 FQGTGA. J gave up 5 bases and V 5 bases, and 2 bases lay outside the gene matches.

This clonotype has ten or more counts. The chain recombines TRBV6-1 with TRBJ2-2; 7 bases align to TRBD1. CDR3 length: 16 amino acids. The germline gives CDR1 MNHNS, CDR2 SASEGT. J was trimmed by 5 bases and V by 1 base; bases with no gene match: 7. CDR3 in DNA: TGTGCCAGCAGTGAAGGGACAGGTTTTAAGACCGGGGAGCTGTTTTTT. It translates to CASSEGTGFKTGELFF.

Ten or more counts support this clonotype. The rearrangement links TRBV7-2 to TRBJ2-1; the D gene is possibly TRBD2 (6 bases). Germline V gene lookup returns CDR1 SGHTA and CDR2 FQGNSA. The CDR3 is 15 amino acids. Trimming stripped 2 bases from V and 3 bases from J, with 11 bases between. The DNA for the CDR3 is TGTGCCAGCAGCTTAAAAGCGGGCCACTACAATGAGCAGTTCTTC. Translating it yields CASSLKAGHYNEQFF.

This clonotype has a count of ten or more. V gene TRBV10-3 combines with J gene TRBJ1-1, with D maybe TRBD1 (5 bases). Germline loops: CDR1 ENHRY, CDR2 SYGVKD. The V gene lost 4 bases and the J gene lost 4 bases, with 10 bases spanning the gap. This CDR3 has 13 amino acids. DNA of the CDR3: TGTGCCATCAGTGTTGGGGGGTTCACTGAAGCTTTCTTT. Amino acid sequence: CAISVGGFTEAFF.

At least ten counts were recorded for this clonotype. The chain uses TRBV6-1 and TRBJ2-7; tentatively, D is TRBD1 or TRBD2 (5 bases each). Germline lookup yields CDR1 MNHNS and CDR2 SASEGT. With 5 bases removed from V and 5 bases from J, the gap between germline ends came to 10 bases. This CDR3 contains 12 residues. As DNA, the CDR3 is TGTGCCAGCAGTTGGGGACCGAACGAGCAGTACTTC. Its translation is CASSWGPNEQYF.

This clonotype turned up a few times. This chain joins TRBV30 and TRBJ2-7, with a possible D match to TRBD1 (6 bases). This CDR3 has 13 residues. V was trimmed by 2 bases and J by 6 bases, leaving 14 bases between them. Germline V gene lookup returns CDR1 GTSNPN and CDR2 SVGIG (reference sequence). This chain's CDR3 is CAWSLQQGFEQYF. In nucleotides, the CDR3 is TGTGCCTGGAGTCTTCAACAGGGATTCGAGCAGTACTTC.

This clonotype was detected many times. CDR3 DNA: TGTGCCAGCCGTCGGACTAGCGCATACGAGCAGTACTTC. Translating gives CASRRTSAYEQYF. The V and J genes are TRBV12-3 or TRBV12-4 and TRBJ2-7; TRBD2 matches 9 bases. This CDR3 is 13 amino acids long. V was pared by 8 bases and J by 4 bases, with 6 bases of the junction left unmatched.

This clonotype was counted many times. The gene calls are TRBV18 and TRBJ2-7; D might be TRBD2 (5 bases). CDR1 and CDR2 (germline): KGHSH, LQKENI. This CDR3 has 18 amino acids. V shed 3 bases and J shed 7 bases, with 28 bases lying between them. CDR3 region: CASSPPPAGPAHHEEQYF. CDR3 DNA sequence: TGTGCCAGCTCACCCCCACCCGCGGGCCCAGCCCACCACGAGGAGCAGTACTTC.

This clonotype was observed at least ten times. The chain combines TRBV28 with TRBJ2-7; maybe TRBD1 (6 bases). The CDR3 runs 13 residues. Germline CDR1 is MDHEN and CDR2 is SYDVKM. With 3 bases removed from V and 3 bases from J, the gap between germline ends came to 9 bases. CDR3 sequence reads: CASSFGQFYEQYV. The CDR3 DNA reads TGTGCCAGCAGTTTCGGACAGTTCTACGAGCAGTACGTC.